This T cell receptor beta chain was retrieved from a study of shared clonotypes between healthy human individuals. Study background: The study used three CD4 naive, three CD4 memory, two CD8 naive and one CD8 memory plate per donor.

Some clones are missing from TCRdb's copy, which holds only in-frame ones; the method was immunoSEQ multiplex PCR. The sample yields approximately 2.4 million clones, almost 96% seen once. This CDR3 contains 15 residues. V was trimmed by 5 bases and J by 3 bases, leaving 15 bases between them. Germline V lookup: CDR1 SEHNR, CDR2 FQNEAQ (reference sequence). This clonotype was sampled from a man aged 18 to 30 in good health. Sample: naive CD4+ T cells sorted from blood. The sample's subset: CD45RA+ positively selected. The V and J genes are TRBV7-9 and TRBJ2-3; possibly TRBD1 for D (6 bases). This chain's CDR3 is CASSQQGPGTDTQYF. CDR3 coding DNA: TGTGCCAGCAGCCAACAGGGTCCAGGGACAGATACGCAGTATTTT.